The TCR beta chain described here comes from a study of T cell responses to AZD1222 COVID-19 vaccine. About the study: Pooling covered second doses at about 4 or about 12 weeks.

Study-level points and caveats: Vaccination with two AZD1222 doses was followed by a rise in Spike-specific TCR breadth and depth. The sample set comprised mostly white British donors with more females, and clonal diversity was possibly underestimated. Vaccine-related CD4 TCRs covered spike, predominating at 160-218 and 743-854.

A remark on this clone: Its antigen is not identified.

Profiled with immunoSEQ multiplex PCR; TCRdb holds only in-frame clones, not every one. The data show about 130,000 clones, 88% seen once. The starting material was peripheral blood, obtained on day 0 of AZD1222 vaccination. This clonotype was obtained from an adult in good health.

The chain's CDR3 is CASSPLPGGPKGTQYF. The CDR3 DNA is TGCGCCAGCAGCCCCTTGCCGGGGGGGCCCAAGGGTACGCAGTATTTT. The chain combines TRBV4-1 with TRBJ2-3; 8 bases map to TRBD2. CDR1 is MGHRA and CDR2 is YSYEKL in the germline V gene. The CDR3 spans 16 residues. With V trimmed by 4 bases and J by 8 bases, 14 bases remained unmatched.